The 8 T cell receptor beta chains given below trace back to one sample, sequenced in a study of blood T cell repertoires in COVID-19. Method: immunoSEQ multiplex PCR; TCRdb's copy keeps in-frame clones and lacks some. The sample consists of about 310,000 clones, about 85% of them appearing once. The material sequenced was PBMCs or T cells enriched from blood (not recorded which). These receptors originate from a woman in her 30s who had been exposed to COVID-19.

This clone has ten or more counts. This specimen includes other DNA sequences encoding the same CDR3. V usage is TRBV9 and J usage is TRBJ2-1; the D gene is possibly TRBD2 (6 bases). CDR1 is SGDLS, CDR2 YYNGEE, per germline. CDR3 size: 13 residues. Trimming removed 3 bases at V and 7 bases at J, with 11 bases between. The CDR3 protein is CASSGLVVNEQFF. In DNA form, the CDR3 reads TGTGCCAGCAGCGGACTAGTTGTAAATGAGCAGTTCTTC.

The chain employs TRBV7-3 and TRBJ2-1; D is unclear. V was clipped by 1 base and J by 6 bases, with 7 bases between them. The length of the CDR3 is 13 residues. CDR1 and CDR2 (germline): SGHTA, FQGTGA. The CDR3 DNA is TGTGCCAGCAGCTTAAACAGACCCAATGAGCAGTTCTTC. Its translation is CASSLNRPNEQFF.

V and J are TRBV15 and TRBJ2-1, with 7 bases lining up with TRBD1. V dropped 1 base and J dropped 4; count of bases not matched to a gene: 13. The CDR3 contains 18 residues. From germline, CDR1 is LNHNV and CDR2 YYDKDF (reference sequence). CDR3 sequence reads: CATSRVALRTGDYNEQFF. The CDR3 bases are TGTGCCACCAGCAGAGTAGCCCTTAGGACAGGTGATTACAATGAGCAGTTCTTC.

This clone was seen a few times. The chain links TRBV28 to TRBJ1-4, with a possible D match to TRBD1 (6 bases). Germline V gives CDR1 MDHEN, CDR2 SYDVKM. V lost 6 bases and J 0 bases, leaving 11 bases between the germline ends. The length of the CDR3 is 15 residues. In DNA form, the CDR3 reads TGTGCCAGCAGCCAGTCAGGGGCAACTAATGAAAAACTGTTTTTT. This sequence encodes CASSQSGATNEKLFF.

The rearrangement uses TRBV5-6 and TRBJ1-1; 7 bases map to TRBD1. The CDR3 extends over 18 amino acids. The ends lost 3 bases at V and 0 bases at J; junction bases unmatched: 14. In germline, CDR1 is SGHDT, CDR2 YYEEEE. The CDR3 reads CASSSFPGQVPMNTEAFF. The CDR3 nucleotides read TGTGCCAGCAGCTCGTTCCCAGGACAGGTTCCCATGAACACTGAAGCTTTCTTT.

This clone was recorded a few times. This chain links TRBV5-1 with TRBJ2-2; D remains ambiguous. This CDR3 comprises 16 residues. Trimming cost V 2 bases and J 1 base, with 12 bases left between them. The germline CDR1 and CDR2 sequences are SGHRS and YFSETQ. Here the CDR3 DNA reads TGCGCCAGCAGCTTCTCCGGCGGTCAGAACACCGGGGAGCTGTTTTTT. Amino acid sequence: CASSFSGGQNTGELFF.

The genes are TRBV19 and TRBJ2-7, with TRBD1 matching 7 bases. The V segment lost 3 bases and the J segment 1 base; nucleotides outside the gene matches: 6. The CDR3 has 15 residues. Germline V gene sequence: CDR1 LNHDA, CDR2 SQIVND (reference sequence). The CDR3: CASSITTGKSYEQYF. In nucleotides, the CDR3 is TGTGCCAGTAGTATCACGACAGGGAAGTCCTACGAGCAGTACTTC.

The V call is TRBV7-2, the J call TRBJ2-3; possibly TRBD1 for D (5 bases). CDR3 size: 14 residues. Germline V lookup: CDR1 SGHTA, CDR2 FQGNSA. V lost 2 bases, J lost 4 bases, and 10 bases lay in between. The CDR3 spells CASSLPPRADTQYF. The DNA of the CDR3 is TGTGCCAGCAGCTTACCCCCCAGGGCAGATACGCAGTATTTT.